These 30 T cell receptor beta chains were all obtained from the same sample, sequenced in a study of shared clonotypes between healthy human individuals. TCRdb keeps only in-frame clones here, not all; method: immunoSEQ multiplex PCR. The sample gives about 1.4 million clones, around 97% of which show up once; approximately 1% is in the top ten. Sequencing used naive CD4+ T cells sorted from blood. Subset: CD45RA+ positively selected. Receptor source: a man between 25 and 39 years old in good health.

The chain couples TRBV27 to TRBJ2-5; 8 nucleotides align to TRBD1. CDR3 length: 17 amino acids. CDR1 and CDR2 from the germline V gene are MNHEY and SMNVEV (reference sequence). J was trimmed by 7 bases and V by 4 bases; bases with no gene match: 17. CDR3 loop: CASSSTGVLGDPGTQYF. CDR3 coding DNA: TGTGCCAGCAGTTCGACAGGGGTATTGGGTGACCCCGGGACCCAGTACTTC.

The rearrangement uses TRBV4-3 and TRBJ2-7; the match to TRBD2 covers 10 bases. The V gene end was trimmed by 0 bases and the J gene end by 0 bases; junction bases not matched to a gene: 5. The CDR3 is 17 residues long. CDR1 is LGHNA, CDR2 YSLEER, per germline. The CDR3 nucleotides read TGCGCCAGCAGCCAAGACCTACTAGCGGGGAGCTCCTACGAGCAGTACTTC. It is translated as CASSQDLLAGSSYEQYF.

This chain uses TRBV28 with TRBJ1-5; no definite D call. V shed 6 bases and J shed 2 bases, with 11 bases lying between them. CDR1 and CDR2 (germline): MDHEN, SYDVKM. The CDR3 is 14 amino acids. The CDR3 region has the DNA TGTGCCAGCAGCCCCGCCCGGGGCAATCAGCCCCAGCATTTT. Translated: CASSPARGNQPQHF.

The CDR3 DNA follows: TGCGCCAGCAGCGCTAGGGGCGGGAACGGGGAGCTGTTTTTT. Its translation: CASSARGGNGELFF. The chain joins TRBV5-1 to TRBJ2-2; D perhaps matches TRBD2 (6 bases). The CDR3 extends over 14 amino acids. Per germline, CDR1 SGHRS and CDR2 YFSETQ. Trimming pared 4 bases from V and 7 bases from J, leaving 14 bases between.

The chain joins TRBV18 to TRBJ2-5, with 9 bases aligning to TRBD1. The V gene's germline CDR1 is KGHSH and CDR2 LQKENI. The CDR3 sequence is 15 residues long. The J segment lost 5 bases and the V segment lost 6 bases, leaving 10 bases of the junction unmatched. The CDR3 sequence is CASSHGTGSRETQYF. CDR3 in DNA: TGTGCCAGCTCCCACGGGACAGGGTCTAGGGAGACCCAGTACTTC.

This chain connects TRBV27 to TRBJ2-2, with 7 bases that match TRBD2. The CDR3 covers 16 residues. V lost 4 bases and J lost 6; bases outside the gene matches: 11. Germline CDR1 MNHEY, CDR2 SMNVEV (reference sequence). CDR3 sequence: CASSSQRGTKSGELFF. CDR3 nucleotide sequence: TGTGCCAGCAGTTCGCAGCGGGGAACCAAATCCGGGGAGCTGTTTTTT.

This chain uses TRBV29-1 with TRBJ2-7, with a tentative D call TRBD2 (6 bases). The CDR3 has 15 amino acids. Trimming shortened V by 5 bases and J by 6 bases, and 23 bases separated the two germline ends. CDR1 is SQVTM, CDR2 ANQGSEA, per germline. The chain's CDR3 is CSVSLRSGLGGEQYF. The CDR3 DNA reads TGCAGCGTTTCCCTACGGAGCGGACTCGGGGGCGAGCAGTACTTC.

Turning to this clone: Germline is not matched at one junction end, which may reflect a read error. The chain is built from TRBV7-3 and TRBJ1-1, with 12 positions matching TRBD1. Germline CDR1 SGHTA, CDR2 FQGTGA. The CDR3 covers 19 residues. CDR3 DNA: TGTGCCAGCAGATTAACCGGGACAGGGGGCTTCGTTATTAGGACTGAAGCTTTCTTT. This translates into CASRLTGTGGFVIRTEAFF.

The chain has TRBV4-3 and TRBJ2-3; D gene uncertain. This CDR3 region has 15 residues. Germline V gene data show CDR1 as LGHNA and CDR2 as YSLEER. V dropped 4 bases and J dropped 5 bases, with 16 bases sitting between them. In DNA form, the CDR3 reads TGCGCCAGCAGCCCTCTAGGTCGGTCAAGAGATACGCAGTATTTT. Translation gives CASSPLGRSRDTQYF.

This clone was counted a single time. Different DNA sequences within this sample yield the same CDR3. The chain combines TRBV30 with TRBJ1-1; D possibly corresponds to TRBD1 (5 bases). Germline-derived CDR1 and CDR2 are GTSNPN and SVGIG (reference sequence). The CDR3 consists of 11 residues. V was shortened by 4 bases and J by 5 bases, with 8 bases between the two germline ends. The CDR3 is CAWTRGTEAFF. CDR3 nucleotide sequence: TGTGCCTGGACTCGGGGGACTGAAGCTTTCTTT.

As regards this clone: Additional DNA sequences in this sample encode the identical CDR3. The chain is built from TRBV5-6 and TRBJ1-1, with 9 bases identical to TRBD1. Trimming at V came to 2 bases and at J to 1 base, leaving 3 bases not matched to a gene. The CDR3 has 15 residues. Germline V gene lookup returns CDR1 SGHDT and CDR2 YYEEEE. CDR3 sequence: CASSFSGQGNTEAFF. The CDR3 coding sequence is TGTGCCAGCAGCTTCTCGGGACAGGGGAACACTGAAGCTTTCTTT. Looking up the rest from reference TRBV5-6 and TRBJ1-1 gives the full variable domain: DAGVTQSPTHLIKTRGQQVTLRCSPKSGHDTVSWYQQALGQGPQFIFQYYEEEERQRGNFPDRFSGHQFPNYSSELNVNALLLGDSALYLCASSFSGQGNTEAFFGQGTRLTVV.

The chain carries TRBV29-1 and TRBJ1-2; D is perhaps TRBD1 (6 bases). The CDR3 contains 17 residues. The V gene's germline CDR1 is SQVTM and CDR2 ANQGSEA. The germline V and J ends were trimmed by 5 bases and 2 bases, with 24 bases remaining between them. The DNA for the CDR3 is TGCAGCGTTTTTGGCACCGTGGGCCAGGGGAAAAACTATGGCTACACCTTC. Its translation is CSVFGTVGQGKNYGYTF.

This clone showed up just once. The V gene is TRBV7-3, the J gene TRBJ2-3; TRBD2 aligns across 12 bases. V shed 5 bases, J shed 2 bases, and the junction held 5 bases outside the gene matches. Germline CDR1 and CDR2: SGHTA and FQGTGA. The CDR3 length is 16 residues. CDR3 sequence: CASSRLAGVNTDTQYF. For the CDR3, the DNA is TGTGCCAGCAGCCGACTAGCGGGAGTTAACACAGATACGCAGTATTTT.

The chain carries TRBV5-6 and TRBJ2-2, with 7 nucleotides matching TRBD1. The CDR3 length is 17 residues. The germline gives CDR1 SGHDT, CDR2 YYEEEE. J was trimmed by 0 bases and V by 1 base; bases with no gene match: 6. CDR3: CASSLMGDRANTGELFF. The CDR3 DNA reads as TGTGCCAGCAGCTTGATGGGGGACAGAGCGAACACCGGGGAGCTGTTTTTT.

The chain links TRBV10-3 to TRBJ2-7; D is unresolved. The CDR3 loop spans 14 amino acids. CDR1 ENHRY and CDR2 SYGVKD come from the germline V gene. Trimming left V 3 bases short and J 0 bases short, with 9 bases between. In DNA, the CDR3 is TGTGCCATCAGTGAAGTACAGACCTCCTACGAGCAGTACTTC. It encodes CAISEVQTSYEQYF.

The J gene is TRBJ1-2, the V gene TRBV7-9; D unresolved. Germline lookup yields CDR1 SEHNR and CDR2 FQNEAQ (reference sequence). The CDR3 length is 14 residues. Deletions cut 0 bases from V and 2 bases from J, with 7 bases between. The CDR3 loop reads CASSLALGNYGYTF. CDR3 nucleotides: TGTGCCAGCAGCTTAGCGCTAGGAAACTATGGCTACACCTTC.

The chain joins TRBV28 to TRBJ2-1; 7 positions match TRBD2. Germline loops: CDR1 MDHEN, CDR2 SYDVKM. The length of the CDR3 is 17 residues. V shed 6 bases, J shed 0 bases, and the junction held 11 bases outside the gene matches. CDR3 sequence reads: CASSQGWLADSYNEQFF. For the CDR3, the DNA is TGTGCCAGCAGCCAAGGGTGGCTAGCGGACTCCTACAATGAGCAGTTCTTC.

The chain joins TRBV12-1 to TRBJ1-1. TRBV12-1 is recorded as a pseudogene. This CDR3 is built from 20 residues. DNA of the CDR3: TGTGCCAGCAGCTTTGTAAGATGCAGAGGGAACAGGAAGGTGAACACTGAAGCTTTCTTT. It codes for CASSFVRCRGNRKVNTEAFF.

The J gene is TRBJ1-2, the V gene TRBV28; 7 bases align to TRBD1. The germline V gene encodes CDR1 MDHEN and CDR2 SYDVKM. The junction had 8 bases not matched to a gene; V was cut back by 3 bases and J by 1 base. The CDR3 contains 16 residues. The chain's CDR3 is CASSFIAGQSNYGYTF. The CDR3 DNA is TGTGCCAGCAGTTTCATAGCGGGACAGAGTAACTATGGCTACACCTTC.

The CDR3 protein is CASSGTVPTNEKLFF. The DNA of the CDR3 is TGTGCCAGCAGTGGGACAGTCCCAACTAATGAAAAACTGTTTTTT. V usage is TRBV2 and J usage is TRBJ1-4, with a tentative D call TRBD1 (6 bases). The V gene lost 4 bases and the J gene lost 0 bases, with 9 bases spanning the gap. This CDR3 spans 15 amino acids. Germline-derived CDR1 and CDR2 are SNHLY and FYNNEI.

V is TRBV2 and J is TRBJ2-1; D is perhaps TRBD1 (5 bases). The CDR3 covers 17 residues. V gave up 7 bases and J gave up 5 bases, with 24 bases separating them. The germline CDR1 and CDR2 sequences are SNHLY and FYNNEI. The CDR3 nucleotides are TGTGCCAGCACCGAAAGTACAGGCAGGGTTCTGGACAATGAGCAGTTCTTC. This encodes CASTESTGRVLDNEQFF.

This chain uses TRBV19 with TRBJ2-7, with TRBD2 as a possible D gene (6 bases). With 3 bases removed from V and 3 bases from J, the gap between germline ends came to 15 bases. The CDR3 covers 15 residues. The V gene's germline CDR1 is LNHDA and CDR2 SQIVND (reference sequence). The CDR3: CASSISGGGLYEQYF. CDR3 nucleotide sequence: TGTGCCAGTAGTATTAGCGGAGGAGGGCTCTACGAGCAGTACTTC.

CDR3: CASSARPGGVNTGELFF. The CDR3, as DNA: TGTGCCAGCAGCGCACGACCGGGTGGGGTAAACACCGGGGAGCTGTTTTTT. This chain connects TRBV9 to TRBJ2-2; D not resolved. The germline V gene has CDR1 SGDLS and CDR2 YYNGEE. The CDR3 sequence is 17 residues long. Trimming cost V 3 bases and J 2 bases, with 17 bases left between them.

The V call is TRBV4-1, the J call TRBJ2-7; 10 bases fit TRBD2. Losses at the gene ends were 0 bases for V and 4 bases for J; bases not matched to a gene: 9. Germline CDR1 MGHRA, CDR2 YSYEKL. The CDR3 is 17 amino acids. The CDR3 DNA reads as TGCGCCAGCAGCCAAGAAACTCTAGCGGGAGTAGGATACGAGCAGTACTTC. The encoded protein is CASSQETLAGVGYEQYF.

The genes are TRBV28 and TRBJ2-7; D not resolved. The CDR3 covers 14 residues. Trimming shortened V by 2 bases and J by 2 bases, and 10 bases separated the two germline ends. CDR1 is MDHEN, CDR2 SYDVKM, per germline. CDR3 in amino acids: CASSLMANTYEQYF. DNA for the CDR3: TGTGCCAGCAGTTTAATGGCGAATACCTACGAGCAGTACTTC.

To note about this clone: Within the sample, other DNA sequences also encode this same CDR3. The rearrangement joins TRBV18 to TRBJ2-7; TRBD1 might be the D (6 bases). Trimming left V 3 bases short and J 1 base short, with 10 bases between. The germline CDR1 and CDR2 sequences are KGHSH and LQKENI. CDR3 size: 14 residues. Here the CDR3 DNA reads TGTGCCAGCTCACCTCGGACAGAATCCTACGAGCAGTACTTC. This sequence encodes CASSPRTESYEQYF.

The V call is TRBV5-1, the J call TRBJ2-7; D is uncertain. The germline CDR1 and CDR2 sequences are SGHRS and YFSETQ. CDR3 size: 17 residues. Trimming cost V 0 bases and J 2 bases, with 18 bases left between them. The CDR3 sequence: CASSLVPRALDPYEQYF. As DNA, the CDR3 is TGCGCCAGCAGCTTGGTACCCCGGGCCCTCGACCCCTACGAGCAGTACTTC.

The chain employs TRBV9 and TRBJ1-1; no clear D. The ends were cut back, 0 bases at V and 3 bases at J, with 21 bases in the middle. Germline lookup yields CDR1 SGDLS and CDR2 YYNGEE. The CDR3 contains 18 residues. CDR3 nucleotides: TGTGCCAGCAGCGTAGGGTTTTCGGCGGGAGGGTCCGACACTGAAGCTTTCTTT. Translation: CASSVGFSAGGSDTEAFF.

The chain employs TRBV5-4 and TRBJ1-1; no clear D gene. Germline V CDR1 and CDR2: SGHNT, YYREEE (reference sequence). V was pared by 0 bases and J by 6 bases, with 9 bases between. This CDR3 has 13 residues. The CDR3 DNA sequence: TGTGCCAGCAGCTTGGAAGTTTTCGCTGAAGCTTTCTTT. Protein: CASSLEVFAEAFF.

As concerns this clone: This CDR3 is also generated by other DNA sequences in the sample. V is TRBV2 and J is TRBJ1-1, with D hard to call. Trimming pared 5 bases from V and 8 bases from J, leaving 9 bases between. CDR1 is SNHLY, CDR2 FYNNEI, per germline. CDR3 length equals 11 residues. The CDR3 nucleotides are TGTGCCAGCAGTCGAGCGGGGGAAGCTTTCTTT. Residues: CASSRAGEAFF.